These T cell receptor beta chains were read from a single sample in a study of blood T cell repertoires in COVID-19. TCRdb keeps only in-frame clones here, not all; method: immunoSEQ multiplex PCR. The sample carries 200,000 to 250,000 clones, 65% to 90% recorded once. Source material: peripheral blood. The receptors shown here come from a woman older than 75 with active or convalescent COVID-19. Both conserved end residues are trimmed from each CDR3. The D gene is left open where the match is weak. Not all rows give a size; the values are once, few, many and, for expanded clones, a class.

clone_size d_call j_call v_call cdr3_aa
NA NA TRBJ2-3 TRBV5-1 ASSLATSIFADTQY
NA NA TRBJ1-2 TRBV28 ASSLGARYGYT
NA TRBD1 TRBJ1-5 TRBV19 ASSPTGNGNQPQH
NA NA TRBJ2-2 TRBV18 ASSDRVAGELF
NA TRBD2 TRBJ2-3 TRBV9 ALHKPGLAGAISSTDTQY
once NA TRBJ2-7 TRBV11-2 ASSKQRKSYEQY
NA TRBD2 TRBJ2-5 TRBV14 ASSQGSGQETQY
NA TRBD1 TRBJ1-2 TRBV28 ASSFPFRQGSS
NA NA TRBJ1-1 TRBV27 ASSFHPDGMREAIMNTEAF
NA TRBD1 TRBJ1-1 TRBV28 ASSVQGGKAF
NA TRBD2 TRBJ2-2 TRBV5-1 ASSRTSGRAGDTGELF
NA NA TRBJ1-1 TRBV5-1 ASKFRVEGNTEAF
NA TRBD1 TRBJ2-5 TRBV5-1 ASSLAGQLQETQY
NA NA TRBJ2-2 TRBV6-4 ASRPGTFTGELF
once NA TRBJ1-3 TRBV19 ASRTTLDPGNTIY
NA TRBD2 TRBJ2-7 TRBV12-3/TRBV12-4 ASSGGGPSKQY
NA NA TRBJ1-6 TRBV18 ASSRGRDSYNSPLH
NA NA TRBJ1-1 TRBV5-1 ASSLGRGNMNTEAF
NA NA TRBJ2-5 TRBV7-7 ASSLGPGQETQY
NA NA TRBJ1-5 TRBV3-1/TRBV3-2 ASSQAQGGNQPQH
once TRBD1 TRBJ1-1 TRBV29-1 SAGTANTEAF
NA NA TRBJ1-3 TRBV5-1 ASSLGGGGNTIY
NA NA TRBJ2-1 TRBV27 ASSSLGGGGYNEQF
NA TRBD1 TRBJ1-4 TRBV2 ATQDRAREKLF
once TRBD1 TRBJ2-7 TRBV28 ASSLETGGFYEQY
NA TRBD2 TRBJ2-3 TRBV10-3 AISGGREDTQY
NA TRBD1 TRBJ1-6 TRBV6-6 ASSTGQLNSPLH
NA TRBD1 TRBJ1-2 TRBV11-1 ASSPGQGENGYT
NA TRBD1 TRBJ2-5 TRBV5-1 ASSPTGNRPETQY
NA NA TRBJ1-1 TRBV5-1 ASRLGYSFTEAF
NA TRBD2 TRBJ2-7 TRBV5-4 ASSLSGGVYEQY
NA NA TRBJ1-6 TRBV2 ASSDVYSPLH
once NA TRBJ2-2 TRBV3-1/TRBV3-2 ASSQDTPAANTGELF
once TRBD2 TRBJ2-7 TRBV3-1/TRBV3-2 ASSHGTSGRALFYEQY
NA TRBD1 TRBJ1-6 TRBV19 ASRLTGDGSPLH
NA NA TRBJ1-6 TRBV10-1 ASSETANSPLH
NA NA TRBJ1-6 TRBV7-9 ASSPRGGISPLH
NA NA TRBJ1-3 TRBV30 AWSNTGNTIY
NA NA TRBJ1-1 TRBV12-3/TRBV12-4 ASSGQVNTEAF
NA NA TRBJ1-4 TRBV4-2 ASSLGTFSTNEKLF
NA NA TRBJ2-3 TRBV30 AWTGSADTQY
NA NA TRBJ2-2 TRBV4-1 ASSQDPNGAWSTGELF